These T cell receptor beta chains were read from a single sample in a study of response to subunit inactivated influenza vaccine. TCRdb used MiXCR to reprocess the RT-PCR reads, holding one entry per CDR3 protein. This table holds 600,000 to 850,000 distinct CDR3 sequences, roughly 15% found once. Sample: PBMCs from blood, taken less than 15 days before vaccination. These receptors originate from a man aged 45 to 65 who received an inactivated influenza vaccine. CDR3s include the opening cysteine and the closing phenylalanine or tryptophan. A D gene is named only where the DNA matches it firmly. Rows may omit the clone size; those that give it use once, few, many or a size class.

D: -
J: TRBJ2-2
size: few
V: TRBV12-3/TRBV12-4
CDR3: CASIRGGGADTGELFF
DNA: TGTGCCAGCATACGTGGAGGGGGCGCCGACACCGGGGAGCTGTTTTTT

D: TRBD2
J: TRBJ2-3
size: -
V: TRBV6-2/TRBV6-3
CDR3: CASRPFRTSGVTDTQYF
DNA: TGTGCCAGCAGACCTTTCCGGACTAGCGGGGTCACAGATACGCAGTATTTT

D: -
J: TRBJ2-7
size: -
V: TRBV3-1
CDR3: CASSQDRKYEQYF
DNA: TGTGCCAGCAGCCAAGATAGGAAATACGAGCAGTACTTC

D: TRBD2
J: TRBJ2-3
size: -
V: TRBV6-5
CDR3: CASSYYVSGGAADTQYF
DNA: TGTGCCAGCAGTTACTATGTTAGCGGGGGGGCAGCAGATACGCAGTATTTT

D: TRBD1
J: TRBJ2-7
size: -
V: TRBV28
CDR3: CASSLPPGTGSYEQYF
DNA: TGTGCCAGCAGTTTACCCCCCGGGACAGGGAGCTACGAGCAGTACTTC

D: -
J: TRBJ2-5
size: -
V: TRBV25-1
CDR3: CASSVRKAQYF
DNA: TGTGCCAGCAGTGTCCGCAAGGCCCAGTACTTC

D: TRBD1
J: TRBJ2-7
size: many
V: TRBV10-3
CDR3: CAISRPGTGYEQYF
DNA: TGTGCCATCAGCCGTCCCGGGACAGGGTACGAGCAGTACTTC

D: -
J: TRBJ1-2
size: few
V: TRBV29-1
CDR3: CSVAGRLNYGYTF
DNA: TGCAGCGTTGCGGGACGACTTAACTATGGCTACACCTTC

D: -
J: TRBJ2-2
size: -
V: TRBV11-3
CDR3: CASSGLQGNTGELFF
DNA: TGTGCCAGCAGCGGGTTACAGGGGAACACCGGGGAGCTGTTTTTT

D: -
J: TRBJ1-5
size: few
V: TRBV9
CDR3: CASSDRPSNQPQHF
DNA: TGTGCCAGTTCGGACAGACCGAGCAATCAGCCCCAGCATTTT

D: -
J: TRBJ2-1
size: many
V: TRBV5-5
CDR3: CASSLWEREQFF
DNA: TGTGCCAGCAGCTTGTGGGAGAGGGAGCAGTTCTTC

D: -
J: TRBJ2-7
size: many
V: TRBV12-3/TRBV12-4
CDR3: CASSLGTLNYEQYF
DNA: TGTGCCAGCAGTTTAGGGACCTTAAACTACGAGCAGTACTTC

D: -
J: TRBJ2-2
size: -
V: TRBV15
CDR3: CATQRSGGAGELFF
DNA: TGTGCCACCCAACGGTCAGGGGGGGCCGGGGAGCTGTTTTTT

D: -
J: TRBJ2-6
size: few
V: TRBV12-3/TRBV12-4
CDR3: CASLSRANVLTF
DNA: TGTGCCAGCCTTTCGAGGGCCAACGTCCTGACTTTC

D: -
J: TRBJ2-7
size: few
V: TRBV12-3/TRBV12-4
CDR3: CASSPAYPSHTYEQYF
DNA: TGTGCCAGCAGCCCCGCGTATCCCTCTCACACCTACGAGCAGTACTTC

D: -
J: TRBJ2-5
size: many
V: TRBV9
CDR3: CASSVGGQQETQYF
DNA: TGTGCCAGCAGCGTGGGGGGACAGCAAGAGACCCAGTACTTC